A selection of T cell receptor beta chains follows, all from one sample in a study of cytomegalovirus exposure and HLA in healthy donors. Data came from immunoSEQ multiplex PCR; TCRdb stores just in-frame clones and leaves some out. The sample yields approximately 160,000 clones, 78% seen once. Sequencing was performed on PBMCs. The receptors shown here come from a woman aged 45-65 years in good health and CMV-seropositive. CDR3s include the opening cysteine and the closing phenylalanine or tryptophan. A D gene is named only where the DNA matches it firmly. Size is omitted from some rows. Given values are once, few, many or a class for expanded clones.

TRBJ2-7	-	-	TRBV9	CASSVGGAFPEEQYF	TGTGCCAGCAGCGTCGGCGGGGCCTTCCCTGAAGAGCAGTACTTC
TRBJ2-2	-	-	TRBV4-2	CASSQALASDTGELFF	TGTGCCAGCAGCCAAGCCCTAGCGAGCGACACCGGGGAGCTGTTTTTT
TRBJ2-7	-	-	TRBV18	CASSLDTSYEQYF	TGTGCCAGCTCACTGGACACTTCCTACGAGCAGTACTTC
TRBJ2-3	-	TRBD2	TRBV4-1	CASSQDYAGGPADTQYF	TGCGCCAGCAGCCAAGATTACGCGGGGGGGCCCGCAGATACGCAGTATTTT
TRBJ2-5	-	TRBD1	TRBV11-3	CASSFGQGETQYF	TGTGCCAGCAGCTTCGGACAGGGGGAGACCCAGTACTTC
TRBJ2-1	few	TRBD2	TRBV5-1	CASSLEASGFHEQFF	TGCGCCAGCAGCTTGGAGGCTAGCGGGTTCCATGAGCAGTTCTTC
TRBJ2-2	-	-	TRBV29-1	CSVIYTGELFF	TGCAGCGTTATATACACCGGGGAGCTGTTTTTT
TRBJ2-5	once	-	TRBV19	CASRLGSQETQYF	TGTGCCAGTAGACTCGGGAGCCAAGAGACCCAGTACTTC
TRBJ1-1	-	-	TRBV6-1	CASSYQGNTEAFF	TGTGCCAGCAGTTATCAGGGGAACACTGAAGCTTTCTTT
TRBJ2-5	once	-	TRBV6-5	CASSYRVGTGQETQYF	TGTGCCAGCAGTTACAGAGTGGGTACAGGACAAGAGACCCAGTACTTC
TRBJ2-1	-	TRBD2	TRBV11-2	CASSPTSGGLFNEQFF	TGTGCCAGCAGCCCGACTAGCGGGGGGCTGTTCAATGAGCAGTTCTTC
TRBJ1-6	-	-	TRBV10-2	CASKRGRADSPLHF	TGCGCCAGCAAGCGGGGGCGGGCGGATTCACCCCTCCACTTT
TRBJ2-3	-	-	TRBV5-1	CASSEQAGTDTQYF	TGCGCCAGCAGCGAACAGGCCGGCACAGATACGCAGTATTTT
TRBJ2-5	-	-	TRBV19	CASSMGRAETQYF	TGTGCCAGTAGTATGGGCAGGGCAGAGACCCAGTACTTC
TRBJ2-5	few	-	TRBV15	CATMEEQLETQYF	TGTGCCACCATGGAGGAACAGCTGGAGACCCAGTACTTC
TRBJ2-3	-	TRBD2	TRBV9	CASSVGSGGPNTDTQYF	TGTGCCAGCAGCGTAGGTAGCGGGGGGCCCAACACAGATACGCAGTATTTT
TRBJ1-1	-	-	TRBV13	CASSLVVHYTEAFF	TGTGCCAGCAGCTTAGTCGTACATTACACTGAAGCTTTCTTT
TRBJ2-6	-	-	TRBV19	CASDQGTGANVLTF	TGTGCCAGTGATCAGGGAACTGGGGCCAACGTCCTGACTTTC
TRBJ2-6	-	TRBD1	TRBV6-5	CASRPRGTGANVLTF	TGTGCCAGCAGACCCAGGGGGACTGGGGCCAACGTCCTGACTTTC
TRBJ1-1	-	-	TRBV7-8	CASSLAPQGGEAFF	TGTGCCAGCAGCTTAGCCCCCCAGGGAGGGGAAGCTTTCTTT
TRBJ2-7	once	TRBD2	TRBV10-3	CAISERLAGVDQYF	TGTGCCATCAGTGAACGACTAGCGGGGGTTGATCAGTACTTC
TRBJ1-1	once	TRBD1	TRBV19	CASREDADRGFAEAFF	TGTGCCAGTAGGGAAGACGCGGACAGGGGCTTCGCTGAAGCTTTCTTT
TRBJ2-7	-	-	TRBV9	CASSPQWGAPYEQYF	TGTGCCAGCAGCCCCCAGTGGGGAGCTCCCTACGAGCAGTACTTC
TRBJ1-1	-	TRBD1	TRBV18	CASTPRIGGFTEAFF	TGTGCCAGCACCCCCAGAATAGGGGGCTTCACTGAAGCTTTCTTT
TRBJ1-6	-	-	TRBV28	CASSSVGSPLHF	TGTGCCAGCAGTTCGGTCGGGTCACCCCTCCACTTT
TRBJ1-2	-	-	TRBV19	CASSIEGGAYGYTF	TGTGCCAGTAGTATAGAGGGGGGAGCCTATGGCTACACCTTC
TRBJ2-7	-	-	TRBV4-1	CASRPTGSTYEQYF	TGCGCCAGCAGACCCACAGGGTCGACCTACGAGCAGTACTTC
TRBJ2-3	-	-	TRBV5-4	CASSSTGSDTQYF	TGTGCCAGCAGCTCCACAGGGTCAGATACGCAGTATTTT
TRBJ2-2	-	-	TRBV27	CASSLRRTGELFF	TGTGCCAGCAGTTTACGGAGAACCGGGGAGCTGTTTTTT
TRBJ2-1	-	-	TRBV4-1	CASSQDSRDNEQFF	TGCGCCAGCAGCCAAGATTCACGGGACAATGAGCAGTTCTTC
TRBJ2-1	-	-	TRBV4-1	CASSQSGADYNEQFF	TGCGCCAGCAGCCAAAGTGGGGCAGACTACAATGAGCAGTTCTTC
TRBJ2-5	-	TRBD2	TRBV4-2	CASSQNQLAGGETQYF	TGTGCCAGCAGCCAAAACCAACTAGCGGGGGGGGAGACCCAGTACTTC
TRBJ2-5	few	-	TRBV13	CASSLGVRGEETQYF	TGTGCCAGCAGCTTAGGGGTCAGGGGTGAGGAGACCCAGTACTTC
TRBJ1-1	once	TRBD1	TRBV6-1	CVSRVGTGLYTEAFF	TGTGTCAGCAGGGTCGGGACAGGGCTTTACACTGAAGCTTTCTTT
TRBJ2-7	-	TRBD1	TRBV18	CASSPAGTGGLWDNEQYF	TGTGCCAGCTCACCCGCCGGGACAGGGGGTCTCTGGGATAACGAGCAGTACTTC
TRBJ1-1	-	-	TRBV5-4	CASSPSTDSEAFF	TGTGCCAGCAGCCCCTCAACCGACAGTGAAGCTTTCTTT
TRBJ1-1	-	-	TRBV2	CASSLQSVNTEAFF	TGTGCCAGCAGTTTACAGTCAGTCAACACTGAAGCTTTCTTT
TRBJ1-4	-	TRBD1	TRBV30	CAWSVAGGREKLFF	TGTGCCTGGAGTGTCGCAGGGGGTAGGGAAAAACTGTTTTTT
TRBJ2-7	-	TRBD2	TRBV7-6	CASSLAGQAGAKGCEQYF	TGTGCCAGCAGCTTAGCGGGTCAAGCGGGGGCTAAGGGGTGCGAGCAGTACTTC
TRBJ1-2	-	-	TRBV2	CASSPNREDGYTF	TGTGCCAGCAGTCCTAATCGGGAGGATGGCTACACCTTC
TRBJ2-7	-	-	TRBV6-5	CASRFDEQGHYEQYF	TGTGCCAGCAGATTTGACGAACAGGGACACTACGAGCAGTACTTC
TRBJ1-6	-	-	TRBV5-6	CASSLGTHSPLHF	TGTGCCAGCAGCCTAGGGACTCATTCACCCCTCCACTTT
TRBJ1-1	-	TRBD1	TRBV29-1	CSVARQGMNTEAFF	TGCAGCGTTGCGAGACAGGGGATGAACACTGAAGCTTTCTTT
TRBJ2-7	-	TRBD2	TRBV4-1	CASSQEAGGFYEQYF	TGCGCCAGCAGCCAAGAAGCGGGGGGGTTCTACGAGCAGTACTTC
TRBJ1-2	once	-	TRBV11-2	CASSPDGQFAYGYTF	TGTGCCAGCAGCCCCGATGGGCAGTTCGCCTATGGCTACACCTTC
TRBJ2-7	-	TRBD1	TRBV6-6	CASSSSDREAHEQYF	TGTGCCAGCAGTTCCTCGGACAGGGAGGCCCACGAGCAGTACTTC
TRBJ2-7	-	TRBD2	TRBV11-3	CASSPTGGLGEQYF	TGTGCCAGCAGCCCCACGGGGGGGCTTGGCGAGCAGTACTTC
TRBJ1-6	few	-	TRBV2	CASGALGVAGYNSPLHF	TGTGCCAGCGGTGCCCTTGGGGTCGCGGGGTATAATTCACCCCTCCACTTT
TRBJ2-4	-	TRBD2	TRBV19	CASSIVAGANIQYF	TGTGCCAGTAGTATTGTAGCGGGGGCCAATATTCAGTACTTC
TRBJ1-1	-	-	TRBV7-9	CASSPRTGMNTEAFF	TGTGCCAGCAGCCCTCGTACAGGGATGAACACTGAAGCTTTCTTT
TRBJ1-1	-	-	TRBV10-3	CAISETAEAFF	TGTGCCATCAGTGAGACAGCTGAAGCTTTCTTT
TRBJ1-1	-	-	TRBV5-4	CASSLPGSNTEAFF	TGTGCCAGCAGCTTACCGGGATCTAACACTGAAGCTTTCTTT
TRBJ1-2	-	-	TRBV6-1	CASSLGRYGYTF	TGTGCCAGCAGTCTGGGGAGGTATGGCTACACCTTC
TRBJ1-4	-	-	TRBV6-6	CASSYRQEKLFF	TGTGCCAGCAGTTACCGACAGGAAAAACTGTTTTTT
TRBJ2-5	-	TRBD1	TRBV10-3	CAISESTWAGRGPRQETQYF	TGTGCCATCAGTGAGTCTACCTGGGCGGGCAGGGGGCCGAGGCAAGAGACCCAGTACTTC